This T cell receptor beta chain was captured in a study of graft-versus-host responses after intestinal transplantation (dated by TCRdb to the early 2020s). With respect to the entire study: The transplants that recipients received were multivisceral, liver-intestinal, or isolated intestinal. Rather than going through the commercial service, samples from a few later patients were sequenced in-house on an Illumina MiSeq and processed with MiXCR. Bulk TCR-beta CDR3 sequencing was used to track graft-versus-host and host-versus-graft alloreactive T cell clones in the graft, circulation and bone marrow after intestinal transplantation. The cohort enrolled under 25 intestinal transplant recipients including one retransplant, and a few patients lacking pretransplant specimens were excluded. Donor T cell macrochimerism was defined as a peak of at least 4% donor T cells among recipient peripheral blood mononuclear cells. Anti-thymocyte globulin induction was given to all recipients, followed by maintenance tacrolimus and steroids for 2 to 4 years. Alloreactive clones were identified by sequencing pre-transplant mixed lymphocyte reaction products and comparing them with unstimulated pre-transplant donor and recipient T cells. General study outcomes and caveats: In patients with donor T cell macrochimerism, the allografts had high GvH to HvG T cell clonal ratios. Conclusions were limited by the relatively low number and heterogeneity of intestinal transplant patients. Early after transplant, declines in HvG clones were associated with peak levels of circulating GvH clones. GvH clones turned up in recipient bone marrow, with some appearing earlier in ileal mucosa or blood, a pattern consistent with an intestinal mucosal origin.

The time point label here, explained by the study, means: cells obtained before transplantation from donor or recipient. CD3+CD4+ and CD3+CD8+ populations were FACS-sorted from unstimulated pre-transplant donor and recipient cells taken from spleen or lymph nodes. Regarding this clone: It has no known antigen specificity. There are no base qualities to consult, and no much larger clone falls within one base.

The method behind the library was the immunoSEQ multiplex PCR assay. In most patients, genomic DNA was isolated using the Qiagen DNeasy Blood and Tissue Kit and sent frozen to Adaptive Biotechnologies for TCR sequencing. High-throughput TCR-beta CDR3 sequencing of genomic DNA from most patients was performed by Adaptive Biotechnologies. From the authors' description of their analysis: TCR sequencing data for roughly 18 patients were retrieved from Adaptive's ImmunoSEQ software; a few other patients were processed with MiXCR and VDJtools. CD4 versus CD8 sorting errors were corrected by removing sequences found in both subsets at a frequency ratio below 5:1. CDR3 nucleotide sequences shared by donor and recipient were removed because the origin of these sequences could not be assigned. To count as alloreactive, a clone needed at least 2-fold expansion over unstimulated cells and a minimum CFSE-low frequency of 0.002% (template counts) or 0.001% (read counts). Clones detected in sequenced pre-transplant spleen, lymph node, or MLR CFSE-low populations of the donor or recipient were defined as mappable. Cumulative frequency of alloreactive clones was calculated as a percentage of all sequences weighted by copy number. The clones in this table, taken by TCRdb from immuneACCESS, are in-frame only. Not every clone is retained; where verified, under half of the shortfall comes from an unresolved V gene, and the cause of the rest is unknown. Clone size and V and J calls were adopted from that table, with D and trimming inferred from the DNA. The table for this sample lists some 140,000 clones; 85% to 95% of them were counted only once. The biggest ten clones account for over 0.15% of the sample.

Material: unstimulated CD4+ T cells sorted from spleen or lymph node cells, obtained before intestinal transplant. This TCR came from a human donor who received an intestinal transplant.

The CDR3 is CASSTSGGAGETQYF. The DNA is TGTGCCAGCAGCACGAGCGGGGGGGCCGGGGAGACCCAGTACTTC. The chain is encoded by TRBV9 joined to TRBJ2-5; TRBD2 lines up with 10 middle nucleotides. CDR1 and CDR2 were assigned from the germline V gene as SGDLS and YYNGEE. From its cysteine to its phenylalanine, the CDR3 spans 15 amino acids. The retained sequence is limited to the CDR3, 45 bases, with the frame set at the first base. The germline V and J ends show losses of 4 bases and 5 bases respectively, and no gene match explains 8 bases of the junction. Reference TRBV9 and TRBJ2-5 genes cover what lies past the CDR3, so the full variable domain is DSGVTQTPKHLITATGQRVTLRCSPRSGDLSVYWYQQSLDQGLQFLIQYYNGEERAKGNILERFSAQQFPDLHSELNLSSLELGDSALYFCASSTSGGAGETQYFGPGTRLLVL.